These 26 T cell receptor beta chains were sequenced from one sample in a study of blood T cell repertoires in COVID-19. Only in-frame clones appear in the TCRdb table, and some are missing; sequencing was by immunoSEQ multiplex PCR. The sample contains over 150,000 clones, over 80% of which appear only once. Sequencing was performed on peripheral blood. These receptors all stem from a woman aged 40 to 50 with COVID-19, enrolled during active disease.

This clone has only one observation. V usage is TRBV7-3 and J usage is TRBJ1-2; no clear D. Germline CDR1 is SGHTA and CDR2 is FQGTGA. V was cut by 1 base and J by 0 bases, with 9 bases left in between. CDR3 length equals 15 residues. The CDR3 DNA follows: TGTGCCAGCAGCTTAAACGGCAGGACTAACTATGGCTACACCTTC. Protein sequence: CASSLNGRTNYGYTF.

J is TRBJ1-4 and V is TRBV3-1 (or the pseudogene TRBV3-2); unclear D gene. This CDR3 has 14 amino acids. Between the trimmed V and J ends, which lost 3 bases and 5 bases, there was a span of 10 bases. The V gene's germline CDR1 is LGHDT and CDR2 YNNKEL (reference sequence). DNA for the CDR3: TGTGCCAGCAGCCAGAGGTCGGGAAATGAAAAACTGTTTTTT. Its protein product is CASSQRSGNEKLFF.

Concerning this clone itself: This sample also contains other DNA sequences that code for the same CDR3. This sequence joins TRBV6-4 and TRBJ1-4, with D possibly being TRBD1 (6 bases). From germline, CDR1 is MRHNA and CDR2 SNTAGT. The V and J ends lost 6 bases and 5 bases respectively, with 10 bases between them. The CDR3 consists of 13 residues. CDR3 bases: TGTGCCAGCAGACAGGGTCCAAATGAAAAACTGTTTTTT. Translating gives CASRQGPNEKLFF.

The CDR3 nucleotides read TGTGCCAGCTCACCTAGGGGAAGGGGTGAAAAACTGTTTTTT. Residues: CASSPRGRGEKLFF. J is TRBJ1-4 and V is TRBV18; perhaps TRBD1 as D (5 bases). The germline gives CDR1 KGHSH, CDR2 LQKENI. This CDR3 comprises 14 residues. Trimming removed 3 bases from V and 7 bases from J, with 12 bases in between.

This rearrangement joins TRBV24-1 to TRBJ1-5, with 7 bases lining up with TRBD1. CDR1 and CDR2 from the germline V gene are KGHDR and SFDVKD. This CDR3 spans 13 amino acids. With 10 bases clipped from V and 4 bases from J, the junction kept 6 bases outside the gene matches. In nucleotides, the CDR3 is TGTGCCACAGGGGGGACAGATAATCAGCCCCAGCATTTT. Its protein is CATGGTDNQPQHF.

The rearrangement joins TRBV4-1 to TRBJ2-2, with TRBD1 matching over 8 bases. V was pared by 4 bases and J by 0 bases, with 1 base of the junction left unmatched. Germline CDR1 and CDR2: MGHRA and YSYEKL. The CDR3 length is 15 residues. The CDR3 here is CASSRTGSNTGELFF. As DNA, the CDR3 is TGCGCCAGCAGCCGGACAGGGTCGAACACCGGGGAGCTGTTTTTT.

The rearrangement links TRBV5-6 to TRBJ2-1, with TRBD2 as a possible D gene (6 bases). V lost 0 bases and J 7 bases, leaving 8 bases between the germline ends. The germline V gene has CDR1 SGHDT and CDR2 YYEEEE. The CDR3 totals 13 residues. The CDR3 DNA reads TGTGCCAGCAGCTTGGGGGACTCAAATGAGCAGTTCTTC. Amino acids: CASSLGDSNEQFF. The full variable domain, with the rest looked up from reference TRBV5-6 and TRBJ2-1, is DAGVTQSPTHLIKTRGQQVTLRCSPKSGHDTVSWYQQALGQGPQFIFQYYEEEERQRGNFPDRFSGHQFPNYSSELNVNALLLGDSALYLCASSLGDSNEQFFGPGTRLTVL.

The J gene is TRBJ1-5, the V gene TRBV6-6, with TRBD1 as a possible D gene (6 bases). The CDR3 sequence is 15 residues long. Looked up from germline, CDR1 is MNHNY and CDR2 is SVGAGI (reference sequence). V shed 5 bases and J shed 7 bases, with 18 bases lying between them. CDR3 bases: TGTGCCAGCAGTGACGGGACACCAGCGGAACAGCCCCAGCATTTT. This translates into CASSDGTPAEQPQHF.

This chain uses TRBV2 with TRBJ2-7; possible D gene TRBD2, 5 bases. V lost 6 bases and J 7 bases, leaving 13 bases between the germline ends. Germline V gives CDR1 SNHLY, CDR2 FYNNEI. This CDR3 has 12 residues. CDR3 residues: CASRRAAREQYF. As DNA, the CDR3 is TGTGCCAGCAGGAGGGCGGCCAGAGAGCAGTACTTC.

This chain connects TRBV2 to TRBJ2-1; D may be TRBD1 (7 bases). V was cut by 5 bases and J by 4 bases, with 15 bases left in between. CDR1 and CDR2 from the germline V gene are SNHLY and FYNNEI. The CDR3 is made up of 15 amino acids. The CDR3 here is CASSLRQGGYNEQFF. CDR3 coding DNA: TGTGCCAGCAGTCTCCGTCAGGGGGGATACAATGAGCAGTTCTTC.

The chain combines TRBV24-1 with TRBJ1-1; TRBD1 might be the D (5 bases). This CDR3 has 12 residues. Germline lookup yields CDR1 KGHDR and CDR2 SFDVKD. With 5 bases removed from V and 9 bases from J, the gap between germline ends came to 12 bases. CDR3 bases: TGTGCCACCAGTGGGTCGGCAGGGAAAGCTTTCTTT. Its translation is CATSGSAGKAFF.

The count of this clone is one. The chain uses TRBV21-1 and TRBJ1-2. TRBV21-1 is described as a pseudogene. This CDR3 has 13 amino acids. The CDR3 DNA sequence: TGTGCCAGCAGCAAAGACGGGGACTATGGCTACACCTTC. Protein: CASSKDGDYGYTF.

Here the CDR3 reads CASRGSSTDTQYF. CDR3 coding DNA: TGTGCCAGCAGGGGCAGTAGCACAGATACGCAGTATTTT. V and J are TRBV11-3 and TRBJ2-3, with D uncertain. Germline V gives CDR1 SGHNT, CDR2 YENEEA. V dropped 6 bases and J dropped 0 bases, with 7 bases sitting between them. This CDR3 comprises 13 residues.

The gene calls are TRBV9 and TRBJ1-6, with D perhaps TRBD1 (6 bases). V was trimmed by 3 bases and J by 7 bases, leaving 14 bases between them. The CDR3 is made up of 15 amino acids. From germline, CDR1 is SGDLS and CDR2 YYNGEE. The CDR3 region has the DNA TGTGCCAGCAGCGAAACCGGGAGGGGGAATTCACCCCTCCACTTT. It translates to CASSETGRGNSPLHF.

The chain couples TRBV19 to TRBJ1-3; perhaps TRBD1 as D (5 bases). The V and J ends lost 8 bases and 9 bases respectively, with 17 bases between them. CDR1 is LNHDA and CDR2 is SQIVND in the germline V gene (reference sequence). The CDR3 has 13 amino acids. DNA for the CDR3: TGTGCCAGTGCGGGATCCCGGGGGACCACCATATATTTT. Protein sequence: CASAGSRGTTIYF.

The chain uses TRBV5-1 and TRBJ1-6; D ambiguous. Between the trimmed V and J ends, which lost 0 bases and 7 bases, there was a span of 11 bases. The CDR3 loop spans 15 amino acids. Germline V lookup: CDR1 SGHRS, CDR2 YFSETQ. In DNA, the CDR3 is TGCGCCAGCAGCTTGGTAGGATTCGGGAATTCACCCCTCCACTTT. It codes for CASSLVGFGNSPLHF.

This rearrangement joins TRBV5-1 to TRBJ2-1; D perhaps matches TRBD2 (6 bases). Looked up from germline, CDR1 is SGHRS and CDR2 is YFSETQ. With 4 bases removed from V and 6 bases from J, the gap between germline ends came to 11 bases. CDR3 size: 13 residues. CDR3 coding DNA: TGCGCCAGCAGCACCGGGAGCGGCAATGAGCAGTTCTTC. Amino acid sequence: CASSTGSGNEQFF.

V usage is TRBV7-9 and J usage is TRBJ1-2; D ambiguous. This CDR3 contains 16 residues. Germline V CDR1 and CDR2: SEHNR, FQNEAQ (reference sequence). Trimming took 5 bases from V and 3 from J, leaving 19 bases between them. The chain's CDR3 is CASSPAMGLRHYGYTF. The CDR3 DNA sequence: TGTGCCAGCAGCCCAGCTATGGGCTTAAGGCACTATGGCTACACCTTC.

The rearrangement joins TRBV18 to TRBJ1-1; 8 bases map to TRBD1. The V gene's germline CDR1 is KGHSH and CDR2 LQKENI. The CDR3 contains 15 residues. V lost 3 bases, J lost 5 bases, and 8 bases stayed unmatched. CDR3 sequence reads: CASSPGQGAGTEAFF. DNA of the CDR3: TGTGCCAGCTCACCCGGACAGGGTGCGGGTACTGAAGCTTTCTTT.

The chain couples TRBV2 to TRBJ1-5; D remains ambiguous. CDR1 and CDR2 (germline): SNHLY, FYNNEI. V dropped 1 base and J dropped 0 bases, with 10 bases sitting between them. The CDR3 covers 16 residues. The CDR3 region is CASSEEASISNQPQHF. In nucleotides, the CDR3 is TGTGCCAGCAGTGAAGAAGCGTCAATTAGCAATCAGCCCCAGCATTTT.

V and J are TRBV29-1 and TRBJ2-7, with D perhaps matching TRBD2 (5 bases). Germline V gives CDR1 SQVTM, CDR2 ANQGSEA. This CDR3 region has 13 residues. Deletions cut 3 bases from V and 4 bases from J, with 13 bases between. DNA of the CDR3: TGCAGCGTTGATGTCCTCGGGGATTACGAGCAGTACTTC. Translation gives CSVDVLGDYEQYF.

The CDR3 here is CASLAGGGYNEQFF. The CDR3 DNA reads TGTGCCAGCCTAGCGGGAGGGGGCTACAATGAGCAGTTCTTC. The chain is built from TRBV28 and TRBJ2-1; 12 positions agree with TRBD2. This CDR3 region has 14 residues. In germline, CDR1 is MDHEN, CDR2 SYDVKM. Trimming cost V 8 bases and J 3 bases; bases outside gene matches: 2.

This clone was seen a single time. V gene TRBV24-1 combines with J gene TRBJ2-7, with TRBD1 matching 7 bases. The V gene end was trimmed by 6 bases and the J gene end by 2 bases; junction bases not matched to a gene: 3. The CDR3 has 13 residues. Germline CDR1 is KGHDR and CDR2 is SFDVKD. The CDR3 DNA reads TGTGCCACCAGTTGGGGACAGACCTACGAGCAGTACTTC. Its protein is CATSWGQTYEQYF.

The J gene is TRBJ1-1, the V gene TRBV5-1; D ambiguous. Germline values: CDR1 SGHRS, CDR2 YFSETQ. The germline V and J ends were trimmed by 2 bases and 3 bases, with 8 bases remaining between them. The CDR3 extends over 13 amino acids. In DNA form, the CDR3 reads TGCGCCAGCAGCTTAGTTAGTGACACTGAAGCTTTCTTT. Amino acids: CASSLVSDTEAFF.

A single count supports this clone. This rearrangement joins TRBV2 to TRBJ2-1; a possible D gene is TRBD1 (7 bases). The CDR3 is 11 amino acids. Looked up from germline, CDR1 is SNHLY and CDR2 is FYNNEI. The V end was cut by 9 bases, the J end by 9 bases, with 12 bases between. CDR3 protein: CASAGTVEQFF. In DNA form, the CDR3 reads TGTGCCAGTGCGGGGACAGTTGAGCAGTTCTTC.

The chain combines TRBV24-1 with TRBJ2-3; D not resolved. V gave up 10 bases and J gave up 1 base, with 14 bases separating them. The CDR3 is 14 residues long. Germline V gene data show CDR1 as KGHDR and CDR2 as SFDVKD. The CDR3 nucleotides read TGTGCCACGAGTATGGAGTCCGGCACAGATACGCAGTATTTT. Translated: CATSMESGTDTQYF.